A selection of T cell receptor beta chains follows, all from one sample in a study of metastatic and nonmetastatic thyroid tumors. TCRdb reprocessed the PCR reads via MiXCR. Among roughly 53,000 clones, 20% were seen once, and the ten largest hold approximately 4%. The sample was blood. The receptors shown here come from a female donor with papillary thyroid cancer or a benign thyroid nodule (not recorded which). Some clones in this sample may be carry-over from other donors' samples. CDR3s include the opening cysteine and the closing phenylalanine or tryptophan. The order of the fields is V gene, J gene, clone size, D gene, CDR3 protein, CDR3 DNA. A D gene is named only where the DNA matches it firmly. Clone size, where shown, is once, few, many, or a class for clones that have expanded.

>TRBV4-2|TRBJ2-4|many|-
CASTTRSSAKNIQYF
TGTGCCAGCACCACCCGTAGTAGCGCCAAAAACATTCAGTACTTC
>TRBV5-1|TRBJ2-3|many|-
CASSPLSGEGTDTQYF
TGCGCCAGCAGCCCCCTTAGCGGAGAGGGGACAGATACGCAGTATTTT
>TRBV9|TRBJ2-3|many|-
CASSVALHTDTQYF
TGTGCCAGCAGCGTAGCTTTACACACAGATACGCAGTATTTT
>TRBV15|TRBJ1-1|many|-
CATSLNTEAFF
TGTGCCACCAGCTTAAACACTGAAGCTTTCTTT
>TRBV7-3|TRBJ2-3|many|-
CASSSNREKTQYF
TGTGCCAGCAGCTCCAACCGGGAGAAAACGCAGTATTTT
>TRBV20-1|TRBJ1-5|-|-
CSARGASRGFQPKHF
TGCAGTGCTAGAGGTGCTAGCCGGGGGTTCCAACCCAAGCATTTT
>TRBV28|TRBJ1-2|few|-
CASSLLSEPVNYGYTF
TGTGCCAGCAGTTTACTCAGTGAGCCTGTTAACTATGGCTACACCTTC
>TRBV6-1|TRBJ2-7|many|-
CASSGRFNEQYF
TGTGCCAGCAGTGGCAGGTTTAACGAGCAGTACTTC
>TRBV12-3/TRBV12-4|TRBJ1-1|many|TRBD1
CASSLTRGRFNSVNTEAFF
TGTGCCAGCAGTTTAACCAGGGGGCGGTTTAATAGCGTGAACACTGAAGCTTTCTTT
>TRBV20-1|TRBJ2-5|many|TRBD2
CNARVLSGPPLAGGETQYF
TGCAATGCTAGAGTTCTGTCGGGGCCTCCCTTAGCGGGAGGGGAGACCCAGTACTTC
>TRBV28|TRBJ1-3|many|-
CASPEPSGNTIYF
TGTGCCAGCCCAGAACCCTCTGGAAACACCATATATTTT
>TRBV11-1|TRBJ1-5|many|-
CASSFAGADYSNQPQHF
TGTGCCAGCAGCTTCGCGGGGGCGGATTATAGCAATCAGCCCCAGCATTTT